This TCR beta chain was obtained from a study of blood T cell repertoires in COVID-19. Study summary: COVID-19 samples from acute and convalescent phases originated in the United States, Italy and Spain. PBMCs, B-cell-depleted T cells, or T cells provided the cDNA or gDNA that made up the material.

Original methodology: Estimates of nucleated cell counts were drawn from the amplification of reference gene primers. Clones were sequenced by immunoSEQ multiplex PCR, and TCRdb holds only the in-frame ones, with some missing. The V and J calls and the clone size are those of that table, but D and trimming were determined from the DNA. This sample has 380,000 or so clones; 70% to 85% occur once, and the top ten carry more than 1%. V shed 4 bases and J 7 bases; nucleotides not matched to a gene: 6. The CDR3 is 15 amino acids. Germline CDR1 and CDR2: MDHEN and SYDVKM. Sample: peripheral blood. V and J are TRBV28 and TRBJ1-4, with TRBD1 matching 10 bases. This receptor was obtained from a human donor with acute or convalescent COVID-19. The donor label of this sample is uncertain. The CDR3 DNA is TGTGCCAGCAGTTCCCCCGACAGGGGGCTTGAAAAACTGTTTTTT. Amino acid sequence: CASSSPDRGLEKLFF.